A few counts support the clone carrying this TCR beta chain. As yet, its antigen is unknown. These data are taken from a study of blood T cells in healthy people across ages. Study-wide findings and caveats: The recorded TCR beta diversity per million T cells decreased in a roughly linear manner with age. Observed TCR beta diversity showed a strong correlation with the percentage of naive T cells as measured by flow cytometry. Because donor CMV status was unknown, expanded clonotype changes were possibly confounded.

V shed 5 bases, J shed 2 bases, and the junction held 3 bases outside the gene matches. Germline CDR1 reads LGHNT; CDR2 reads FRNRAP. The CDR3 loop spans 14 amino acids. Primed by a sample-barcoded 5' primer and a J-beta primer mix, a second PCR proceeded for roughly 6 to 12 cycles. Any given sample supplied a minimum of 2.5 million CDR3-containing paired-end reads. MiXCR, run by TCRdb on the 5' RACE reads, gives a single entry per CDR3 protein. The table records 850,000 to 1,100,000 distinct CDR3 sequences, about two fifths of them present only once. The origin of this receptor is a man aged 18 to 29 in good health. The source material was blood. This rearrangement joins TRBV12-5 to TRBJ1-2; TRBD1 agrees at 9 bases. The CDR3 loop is CASGPGTGNYGYTF. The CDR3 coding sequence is TGTGCTAGTGGTCCCGGGACAGGGAACTATGGCTACACCTTC.